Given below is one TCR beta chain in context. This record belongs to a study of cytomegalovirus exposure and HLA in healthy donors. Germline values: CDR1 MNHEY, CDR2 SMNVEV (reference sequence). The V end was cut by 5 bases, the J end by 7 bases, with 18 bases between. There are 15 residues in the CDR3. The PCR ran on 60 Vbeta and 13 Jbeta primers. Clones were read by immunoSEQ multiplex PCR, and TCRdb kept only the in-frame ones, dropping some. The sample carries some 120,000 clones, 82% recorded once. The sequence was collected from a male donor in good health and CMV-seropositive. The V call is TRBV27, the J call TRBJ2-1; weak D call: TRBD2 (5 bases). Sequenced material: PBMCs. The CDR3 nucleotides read TGTGCCAGCAGTCGACTGGGTGGACTGTCGAATGAGCAGTTCTTC. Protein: CASSRLGGLSNEQFF.